Below, 20 T cell receptor beta chains from the same sample are listed, as sequenced in a study of brain T cells in children with intractable seizures. The table came from immunoSEQ multiplex PCR; TCRdb's copy has only in-frame clones and leaves some out. The data show tens of thousands of clones, 93% seen once. Sequences were derived from peripheral blood, sampled at surgery. The source of these receptors is a boy in the first two years of life with tuberous sclerosis and intractable seizures.

The chain links TRBV29-1 to TRBJ2-1; D is perhaps TRBD2 (6 bases). Trimming removed 7 bases at V and 5 bases at J, with 12 bases between. The CDR3 runs to 12 residues. The germline gives CDR1 SQVTM, CDR2 ANQGSEA. Written as DNA, the CDR3 is TGCAGCGCGGGACTGGAAGACAATGAGCAGTTCTTC. As protein: CSAGLEDNEQFF.

This rearrangement joins TRBV5-4 to TRBJ1-1; no clear D gene. Trimming cost V 0 bases and J 3 bases, with 12 bases left between them. CDR3 length: 15 residues. Germline CDR1 SGHNT, CDR2 YYREEE (reference sequence). CDR3 loop: CASSLDPLRDTEAFF. CDR3 in DNA: TGTGCCAGCAGCTTGGACCCTCTAAGAGACACTGAAGCTTTCTTT. Using reference TRBV5-4 and TRBJ1-1 for the parts outside the CDR3, the full variable domain is ETGVTQSPTHLIKTRGQQVTLRCSSQSGHNTVSWYQQALGQGPQFIFQYYREEENGRGNFPPRFSGLQFPNYSSELNVNALELDDSALYLCASSLDPLRDTEAFFGQGTRLTVV.

The rearrangement links TRBV11-3 to TRBJ2-3, with 11 nucleotides matching TRBD2. This CDR3 comprises 18 residues. Germline CDR1 reads SGHNT; CDR2 reads YENEEA. The trim removed 0 bases at V and 9 bases at J, leaving 14 bases unmatched. CDR3 bases: TGTGCCAGCAGCTTAGATCCCCTTCGTAGCGGGAGGGCTGCGACGCAGTATTTT. Its translation is CASSLDPLRSGRAATQYF.

This clone was counted once. This chain uses TRBV27 with TRBJ1-5, with 7 positions matching TRBD1. V was clipped by 4 bases and J by 7 bases; unmatched bases: 7. The CDR3 runs to 14 residues. CDR1 is MNHEY, CDR2 SMNVEV, per germline (reference sequence). The CDR3 DNA reads as TGTGCCAGCAGTTCCACGACAGGGCGGCAGCCCCAGCATTTT. Amino acids: CASSSTTGRQPQHF.

The V call is TRBV12-3 or TRBV12-4, the J call TRBJ2-7; D is possibly TRBD2 (7 bases). This CDR3 comprises 11 residues. Between the trimmed V and J ends, which lost 8 bases and 9 bases, there was a span of 14 bases. The CDR3 spells CASRGGAVQYF. Here the CDR3 DNA reads TGTGCCAGCCGTGGGGGGGCAGTGCAGTACTTC.

CDR3 loop: CASSSVPDTQYF. The CDR3 DNA reads as TGTGCCAGCAGCTCCGTGCCAGATACGCAGTATTTT. The chain combines TRBV27 with TRBJ2-3; D call uncertain. The CDR3 is made up of 12 amino acids. In germline, CDR1 is MNHEY, CDR2 SMNVEV (reference sequence). Between the trimmed V and J ends, which lost 6 bases and 4 bases, there was a span of 8 bases.

The chain has TRBV7-8 and TRBJ1-5; D is ambiguous. Between the trimmed V and J ends, which lost 7 bases and 0 bases, there was a span of 13 bases. Germline V gene sequence: CDR1 SGHVS, CDR2 FQNEAQ. The length of the CDR3 is 15 residues. Written as DNA, the CDR3 is TGTGCCAGCACCCCGACACTCTATAGCAATCAGCCCCAGCATTTT. Translated, it gives CASTPTLYSNQPQHF.

This sequence joins TRBV7-3 and TRBJ2-5, with 11 bases identical to TRBD2. Germline CDR1 reads SGHTA; CDR2 reads FQGTGA. V shed 5 bases and J 5 bases; nucleotides not matched to a gene: 7. The CDR3 runs 15 residues. CDR3 amino acids: CASSPLAGGRETQYF. The CDR3 region has the DNA TGTGCCAGCAGCCCGCTAGCGGGGGGTCGGGAGACCCAGTACTTC. The complete variable domain, with remaining parts taken from reference TRBV7-3 and TRBJ2-5, reads GAGVSQTPSNKVTEKGKYVELRCDPISGHTALYWYRQSLGQGPEFLIYFQGTGAADDSGLPNDRFFAVRPEGSVSTLKIQRTERGDSAVYLCASSPLAGGRETQYFGPGTRLLVL.

This clone was found once. The V gene is TRBV5-6, the J gene TRBJ2-4, with TRBD2 matching over 8 bases. This CDR3 contains 16 residues. J was trimmed by 3 bases and V by 4 bases; bases with no gene match: 9. The germline V gene has CDR1 SGHDT and CDR2 YYEEEE. CDR3 bases: TGTGCCAGCAGCCCCGGGGGGGCCTTTGTCAAAAACATTCAGTACTTC. Protein sequence: CASSPGGAFVKNIQYF.

The chain employs TRBV28 and TRBJ2-5; 7 bases fit TRBD2. Trimming at V came to 8 bases and at J to 4 bases, leaving 10 bases not matched to a gene. This CDR3 is 14 amino acids long. Looked up from germline, CDR1 is MDHEN and CDR2 is SYDVKM. CDR3 in amino acids: CASRKTSGGETQYF. The CDR3 DNA sequence: TGTGCCAGCCGCAAAACGTCGGGGGGAGAGACCCAGTACTTC.

The gene calls are TRBV20-1 and TRBJ2-5; weak D call: TRBD2 (6 bases). V gave up 3 bases and J gave up 4 bases, with 6 bases separating them. The CDR3 length is 11 residues. Per the germline V gene, CDR1 is DFQATT and CDR2 is SNEGSKA (reference sequence). CDR3 in DNA: TGCAGTGCTAGCGGGGGAGAGACCCAGTACTTC. It is translated as CSASGGETQYF.

The rearrangement links TRBV7-9 to TRBJ1-1; 7 bases align to TRBD1. V was clipped by 4 bases and J by 1 base; unmatched bases: 3. Looked up from germline, CDR1 is SEHNR and CDR2 is FQNEAQ (reference sequence). There are 14 residues in the CDR3. CDR3 DNA sequence: TGTGCCAGCAGCTGGGACAGCTGGAACACTGAAGCTTTCTTT. This encodes CASSWDSWNTEAFF. Combining the CDR3 with reference TRBV7-9 and TRBJ1-1 gives the whole variable domain DTGVSQNPRHKITKRGQNVTFRCDPISEHNRLYWYRQTLGQGPEFLTYFQNEAQLEKSRLLSDRFSAERPKGSFSTLEIQRTEQGDSAMYLCASSWDSWNTEAFFGQGTRLTVV.

The chain couples TRBV28 to TRBJ2-2; D is uncertain. Germline V CDR1 and CDR2: MDHEN, SYDVKM. The CDR3 is made up of 17 amino acids. The ends were cut back, 2 bases at V and 2 bases at J, with 15 bases in the middle. In nucleotides, the CDR3 is TGTGCCAGCAGTTTACCCCAGTTTGGCTCAAACACCGGGGAGCTGTTTTTT. Its protein is CASSLPQFGSNTGELFF.

J is TRBJ1-6 and V is TRBV2; 8 bases map to TRBD1. V shed 9 bases, J shed 7 bases, and the junction held 5 bases outside the gene matches. Germline-derived CDR1 and CDR2 are SNHLY and FYNNEI. CDR3 length: 13 residues. CDR3 in amino acids: CARGQGANSPLHF. CDR3 nucleotides: TGTGCCAGAGGACAGGGAGCGAATTCACCCCTCCACTTT. The whole variable domain, filled in from reference TRBV2 and TRBJ1-6, reads EPEVTQTPSHQVTQMGQEVILRCVPISNHLYFYWYRQILGQKVEFLVSFYNNEISEKSEIFDDQFSVERPDGSNFTLKIRSTKLEDSAMYFCARGQGANSPLHFGNGTRLTVT.

The chain couples TRBV9 to TRBJ2-7; D could derive from TRBD1 or TRBD2 (5 bases each). The germline V gene encodes CDR1 SGDLS and CDR2 YYNGEE. There are 18 residues in the CDR3. V was clipped by 3 bases and J by 2 bases, with 24 bases between them. The DNA for the CDR3 is TGTGCCAGCAGCGAGGGACCGGGTGACAGCTACCCTCCCTACGAGCAGTACTTC. It specifies CASSEGPGDSYPPYEQYF. Filled out from reference TRBV9 and TRBJ2-7, the complete variable domain reads DSGVTQTPKHLITATGQRVTLRCSPRSGDLSVYWYQQSLDQGLQFLIQYYNGEERAKGNILERFSAQQFPDLHSELNLSSLELGDSALYFCASSEGPGDSYPPYEQYFGPGTRLTVT.

The J gene is TRBJ2-4, the V gene TRBV23-1; 12 bases line up with TRBD1. TRBV23-1 counts as an open reading frame of uncertain function. The CDR3 has 20 residues. Trimming removed 7 bases from V and 0 bases from J; junction bases left unmatched: 16. In DNA form, the CDR3 reads TGCGCCAGCAAGTCGGGACAGGGGGCTTTCCTAAGCTTAGCCAAAAACATTCAGTACTTC. Translation gives CASKSGQGAFLSLAKNIQYF.

V is TRBV18 and J is TRBJ1-1; tentative D call: TRBD1 (5 bases). Trimming removed 4 bases from V and 1 base from J, with 13 bases in between. CDR3 length: 15 amino acids. CDR1 is KGHSH and CDR2 is LQKENI in the germline V gene. CDR3 region: CASSLSQGGNTEAFF. CDR3 bases: TGTGCCAGCTCACTATCTCAGGGCGGGAACACTGAAGCTTTCTTT.

The chain joins TRBV7-6 to TRBJ2-1; TRBD1 agrees at 9 bases. J lost 4 bases, V lost 5 bases, and 9 bases had no gene match. The CDR3 length is 16 residues. Germline CDR1 reads SGHVS; CDR2 reads FNYEAQ. In nucleotides, the CDR3 is TGTGCCAGCAGCCTCAGGACAGGGGTCGGATACAATGAGCAGTTCTTC. It specifies CASSLRTGVGYNEQFF. Together with reference TRBV7-6 and TRBJ2-1, the CDR3 gives the full variable domain: GAGVSQSPRYKVTKRGQDVALRCDPISGHVSLYWYRQALGQGPEFLTYFNYEAQQDKSGLPNDRFSAERPEGSISTLTIQRTEQRDSAMYRCASSLRTGVGYNEQFFGPGTRLTVL.

The chain carries TRBV11-2 and TRBJ2-7; maybe TRBD1 (6 bases). Per germline, CDR1 SGHAT and CDR2 FQNNGV. V was cut by 9 bases and J by 5 bases, with 17 bases left in between. The length of the CDR3 is 13 residues. The CDR3 coding sequence is TGTGCCAGTCTACGGACAGTTATTGACGAGCAGTACTTC. Translated: CASLRTVIDEQYF.

The chain recombines TRBV10-3 with TRBJ2-3; 8 nucleotides match TRBD2. The V gene's germline CDR1 is ENHRY and CDR2 SYGVKD. The CDR3 consists of 15 residues. V lost 3 bases to trimming and J lost 8 bases; unmatched junction nucleotides: 10. Written as DNA, the CDR3 is TGTGCCATCAGTGACCCAGCGGGAGAAGGGTCTACGCAGTATTTT. Its protein is CAISDPAGEGSTQYF.